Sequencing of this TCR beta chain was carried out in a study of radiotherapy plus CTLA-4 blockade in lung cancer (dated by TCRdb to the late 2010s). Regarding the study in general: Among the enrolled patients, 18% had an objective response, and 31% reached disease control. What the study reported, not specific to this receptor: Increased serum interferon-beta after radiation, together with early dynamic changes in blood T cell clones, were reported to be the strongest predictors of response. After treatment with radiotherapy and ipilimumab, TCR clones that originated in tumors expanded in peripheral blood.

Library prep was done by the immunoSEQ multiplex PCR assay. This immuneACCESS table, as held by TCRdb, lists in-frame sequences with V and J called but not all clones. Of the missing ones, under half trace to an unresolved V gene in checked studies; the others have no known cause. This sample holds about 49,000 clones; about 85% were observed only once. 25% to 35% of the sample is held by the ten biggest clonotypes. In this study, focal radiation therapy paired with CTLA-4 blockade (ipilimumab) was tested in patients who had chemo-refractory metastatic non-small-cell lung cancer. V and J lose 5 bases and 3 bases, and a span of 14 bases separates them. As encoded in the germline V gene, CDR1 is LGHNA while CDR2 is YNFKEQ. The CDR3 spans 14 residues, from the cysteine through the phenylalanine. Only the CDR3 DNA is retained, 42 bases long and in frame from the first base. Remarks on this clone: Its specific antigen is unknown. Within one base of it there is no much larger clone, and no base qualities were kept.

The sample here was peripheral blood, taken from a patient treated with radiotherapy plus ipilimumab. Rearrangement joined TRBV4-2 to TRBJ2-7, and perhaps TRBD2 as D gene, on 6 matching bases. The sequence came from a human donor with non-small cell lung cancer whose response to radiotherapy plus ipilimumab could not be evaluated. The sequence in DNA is TGTGCCAGCAGCTGGAGGGTTGGGGACTACGAGCAGTACTTC. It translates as CASSWRVGDYEQYF.